The sequence of this TCR beta chain was determined in a study of Graves' ophthalmopathy and Graves' hyperthyroidism. Overall study findings and caveats: For predicting ophthalmopathy progression, the model had about 71% sensitivity and roughly 72% specificity. A model built from 13 signatures distinguished ophthalmopathy from stable hyperthyroidism with roughly 85% sensitivity and about 81% specificity.

TCR beta CDR3 regions were amplified from RNA transcripts. HTBI-primed first-round RT-PCR preceded second-round multiplex PCR. TCRdb re-called the multiplex PCR reads through MiXCR, storing one row per CDR3 protein. The sample has hundreds of thousands of distinct CDR3 sequences; 20% to 25% are singletons. This clonotype was recorded many times. The antigen is unknown. A duration under 3 months, NOSPECS ≥4, CAS ≥3 and moderate-to-severe activity characterized the donors with ophthalmopathy. Other autoimmune diseases, uncontrolled infections, pregnancy or lactation ruled patients out of participation. Material for sequencing was peripheral blood. This TCR derives from a woman between 50 and 59 years old with Graves' ophthalmopathy.

The CDR3 region has the DNA TGTGCCAGCAGGACTAGCGGGATCGAGACCCAGTACTTC. Residues: CASRTSGIETQYF. The chain uses TRBV6-5 and TRBJ2-5; 11 nucleotides line up with TRBD2. Per germline, CDR1 MNHEY and CDR2 SVGAGI. Losses at the gene ends were 6 bases for V and 5 bases for J; bases not matched to a gene: 2. This CDR3 is 13 amino acids long.